This T cell receptor (beta chain) was profiled in a study of cytomegalovirus exposure and HLA in healthy donors (dated by TCRdb to about 2017). About the study as a whole: An earlier analysis of about 560 of the donors reported 276 Gb of sequence data and 100 million to 120 million unique TCR beta sequences obtained from about 179 million T cells. A later genetic analysis used genome-wide SNP genotypes for about 60% of the roughly 700 donors, treating that subset as a discovery cohort. Of the roughly 400 genotyped donors, about 84% fell in the genetic ancestry cluster associated with self-reported Caucasian donors. An earlier analysis of some 500 of the donors applied high-throughput TCR beta sequencing to assess whether each TCR beta V gene segment acted as functional or pseudogenic. A few DR-DQ haplotypes were treated as single units for association and clustering because of strong linkage in the cohort. The study aimed to test whether signatures of past pathogen exposure could be identified by cataloging public T cell receptors. A separate validation cohort of over a hundred different subjects was used in addition to the roughly 700-subject first cohort. High-throughput TCR immunosequencing, statistical association of individual TCRs with disease status, and machine learning were combined to predict cytomegalovirus infection status. On average, roughly 250,000 unique TCR beta nucleotide sequences were sequenced per donor among a few hundred genotyped donors of the cohort, with 15% to 20% of those sequences being non-productive. The T cell repertoires of around 670 subjects were profiled by immunosequencing and related to cytomegalovirus serostatus. HLA typing covered class I and class II loci at four-digit resolution. A later analysis re-analyzed previously published TCR beta repertoires from 660 or so donors and added high-resolution HLA genotyping to study TCR occurrence patterns. The number of donors typed differed by locus, with 629-630 for A, B, C, DRB1 and DQB1, over 500 for DQA1, 600 to 610 for DPA1, and under 490 for DPB1. An early release covering about 600 HLA-typed donors comprised around 300 gigabases of sequencing data and around 80 million unique TCR sequences. Every discovery cohort repertoire had been produced on one sequencing platform. Donor age, sex, ethnicity and CMV serostatus were compiled alongside the repertoire data. Rather than using new phenotypic data, the later analysis identified candidate immune exposures from TCR beta sequences and from how often those sequences occurred across donors.

The cohort comprised around 690 healthy bone marrow donors. All cohort members were sampled while nominally healthy, although unrecorded immune exposures were likely present. The donor was CMV seronegative and belonged to the group of 350 or so seronegative cohort members. Every donor gave a peripheral blood sample, and the peripheral blood mononuclear cells from that sample were used for TCR beta sequencing. Genomic DNA was extracted from the blood cell samples with the Qiagen DNeasy Blood Extraction Kit. Library method: the immunoSEQ multiplex PCR assay. For the multiplex PCR, a mixture combining 60 forward primers for TCR Vbeta segments and 13 reverse primers for TCR Jbeta segments was used. Amplification of the CDR3 region of rearranged TCR beta genes was performed with a multiplex PCR assay on genomic DNA. Amplified TCR beta libraries were sequenced as 87-base-pair reads on the Illumina HiSeq System. Turning to the authors' computational methods: In a later analysis, 70 million to 95 million unique TCR beta chains were counted across the approximately 640 repertoires, and about 9.9 million of these chains were shared by at least two donors. To remove PCR and sequencing errors, raw reads were error-corrected and collapsed into unique sequences using a nearest-neighbor algorithm that merged closely related sequences. V, D and J gene segments were assigned by aligning CDR3 sequences to IMGT reference sequences. Each retained sequence needed at least a six-nucleotide match to both a V gene segment and a J gene segment. Rearrangements were classified as productive when the CDR3 lacked stop codons and remained in frame with V and J, and all other rearrangements were classified as non-productive. CDR3 was defined according to IMGT convention as the region running from the second conserved V-encoded cysteine to the conserved J-encoded phenylalanine. The earlier analysis of some 550 of the donors excluded any sequence lacking an unambiguous match to a single V gene segment. An earlier analysis of just under 600 of the donors called V segments functional above 56.7% productive rearrangements and segregating when the between-donor standard deviation exceeded 5%. To diagnose cytomegalovirus status from the catalog of TCR beta chain sequences, a statistical classification framework was built. In a later analysis, TCR nucleotide sequences were compared against IMGT/GENE-DB human TR gene sequences so that V and J genes could be assigned. In a later analysis, CDR3 sequences and most-parsimonious VDJ recombination scenarios were assigned using the TCRdist pipeline. A later analysis defined each TCR beta chain by its CDR3 amino acid sequence plus V-gene family, and excluded reads lacking a unique V-gene family. A later analysis removed 500 to 650 highly shared, low-generation-probability nucleotide sequences to deal with suspected cross-contamination and a sequencing artifact. In a later analysis, a clonal expansion index for each public chain was calculated from normalized within-repertoire ranks of inferred template counts. Generation probabilities in a later analysis came from a VDJ recombination model fitted to out-of-frame rearrangements, and those results were checked against IGoR. A later analysis scored TCR-TCR, TCR-HLA and TCR-CMV co-occurrence with hypergeometric tests, applying a repertoire-size bias correction to TCR pairs. False discovery rates were estimated in a later analysis by permuting HLA or CMV assignments 20 times. In a later analysis, co-occurring TCRs were grouped with DBSCAN, and TCRdist sequence similarity was added when clustering was performed within HLA-allele-positive subsets. Repertoires with fewer than 30,000 or more than 120,000 public chains were left out of co-occurrence clustering, as were five repertoires with anomalous nucleotide sharing. Here the immuneACCESS table is served through TCRdb, limited to in-frame sequences with V and J called. Missing clones are a known gap in these copies; in checked studies unresolved V genes cover under half, and the rest lacks a known reason. The V and J calls and clone size come from that table; D and trimming were worked out from the DNA. Within this sample are 130,000 or so clones, with about 77% of them counted one time only. Approximately 1.2% of the sample rests with the top ten.

The germline V gene (reference sequence) sets CDR1 to SGHKS and CDR2 to YYEKEE. Unmatched junction bases come to 7, with V trimmed by 3 bases and J by 4 bases. The CDR3 holds 15 amino acids from the cysteine to the phenylalanine. The DNA shown is the 45-base CDR3, in frame from base 1. In the case of this clone: Its antigen is currently not known. No base-level quality is on record; no much larger clone is a single base apart.

The investigation overall reported the following: In a later genetic analysis, fewer N-insertions in productive TCRs were reported among donors in an Asian-associated ancestry cluster than the approximately 670-donor mean. Most TCR sequences were seen in very few donors, while some public TCRs were found in many individuals. A further reported finding was that TCR beta sequences accurately predicted the HLA-A and HLA-B alleles for most subjects in the first cohort. An earlier analysis of some 590 of the donors showed that most TCR beta V segments appeared in productive rearrangements either about 87% or about 30% of the time, which broadly matched IMGT annotations. In this cohort, only TCR beta chains were sequenced, and detectable features were limited by the absence of alpha or paired-chain data. A later analysis found that HLA-associated TCR beta chains were more clonally expanded and had lower generation probabilities than equally common non-associated chains. According to a later analysis, most CMV-associated TCR beta chains appeared to be HLA-restricted, and the HLA associations seemed to be driven largely by CMV exposure. Some IMGT-functional V segments, including TRBV6-2 and TRBV6-3, could not be distinguished by the 87-base-pair reads and were therefore excluded. Specific HLA alleles were associated with over 15,000 TCR beta sequences at a false discovery rate of 0.05 in a later analysis. In a later analysis, TCR association rates were found to vary across HLA loci, with the most associated TCRs seen for DRB1 alleles and the fewest for HLA-C alleles. A group of highly shared sequence variants was considered likely to be a technical artifact of the sequencing pipeline. The classifier was reported to diagnose cytomegalovirus status with high specificity and sensitivity in both the original and validation cohorts. Assigning TCR associations to individual alleles was difficult when HLA alleles, especially DR and DQ, strongly co-occurred. According to a later analysis, parvovirus B19, influenza, CMV and Epstein-Barr virus appeared linked to several top co-occurrence clusters. It was suggested by the authors that the approach could potentially be generalized to other disease states and immunological phenotypes. Presence/absence analyses assumed roughly uniform sequencing depth across donors, an assumption that may not hold. A total of 164 TCR beta chains were listed by the study as associated with cytomegalovirus. Because HLA typing was missing for some donors at each locus, association tests included only the typed subset. About 15 rarely observed V segments, including chromosome 9 orphons, were excluded from the earlier analysis of several hundred of the donors because counts were too low. Linkage disequilibrium might explain the correlated functional status among segregating V segments, but an unknown experimental factor could not be ruled out. In a later genetic analysis, a missense DCLRE1C variant was associated with V-gene and J-gene trimming of TCR beta chains, and the association was replicated in an independent cohort. CMV serostatus was the only immune exposure information available for the cohort. In vitro tests confirmed that a few of the cytomegalovirus-associated TCR beta chains recognize cytomegalovirus antigens.

Sequencing used PBMCs. This receptor was identified in a man aged 50 to 60 in good health and CMV-seronegative. The V and J genes are TRBV5-5 and TRBJ1-5; a stretch of 7 junction bases matches TRBD1. This receptor carries the CDR3 CASSSSGGDNQPQHF. The nucleotide sequence reads as follows: TGTGCCAGCAGCTCGTCAGGGGGAGATAATCAGCCCCAGCATTTT.